This TCR beta chain was captured in a study of metastatic and nonmetastatic thyroid tumors. Thyroid surgery had not been preceded by any treatment in any patient. V lost 5 bases and J 8 bases, leaving 16 bases between the germline ends. Germline V gene sequence: CDR1 MNHNS, CDR2 SASEGT. This CDR3 spans 14 amino acids. TCRdb used MiXCR to call clones anew from the PCR reads. The sample holds approximately 44,000 clones, approximately 28% seen once. The clonotype comes from a male donor with papillary thyroid cancer or a benign thyroid nodule (not recorded which). Some clones in this sample may be carry-over from other donors' samples. This chain links TRBV6-1 with TRBJ1-5; possibly TRBD1 for D (6 bases). The sequenced material came from blood. The CDR3: CASSLRQENKPQHF. The CDR3, as DNA: TGTGCCAGCAGTCTGCGACAGGAGAATAAGCCCCAGCATTTT.